This T cell receptor (beta chain) comes out of a study of cytomegalovirus exposure and HLA in healthy donors. Primers for the PCR totalled 60 Vbeta and 13 Jbeta. Profiling relied on immunoSEQ multiplex PCR, and the TCRdb table lists in-frame clones only, not all of them. The table lists about 130,000 clones, roughly 71% of them singletons. The V segment lost 3 bases and the J segment 8 bases; nucleotides outside the gene matches: 4. Germline assignment: CDR1 KGHSH and CDR2 LQKENI. CDR3 length equals 14 residues. The V and J genes are TRBV18 and TRBJ1-4, with 9 bases fitting TRBD1. Specimen: PBMCs. This clonotype was sampled from a woman between 50 and 59 years old in good health and CMV-seropositive. The CDR3 nucleotides read TGTGCCAGCTCACCGGGGACAGGGTCCGAAAAACTGTTTTTT. Amino acids: CASSPGTGSEKLFF.